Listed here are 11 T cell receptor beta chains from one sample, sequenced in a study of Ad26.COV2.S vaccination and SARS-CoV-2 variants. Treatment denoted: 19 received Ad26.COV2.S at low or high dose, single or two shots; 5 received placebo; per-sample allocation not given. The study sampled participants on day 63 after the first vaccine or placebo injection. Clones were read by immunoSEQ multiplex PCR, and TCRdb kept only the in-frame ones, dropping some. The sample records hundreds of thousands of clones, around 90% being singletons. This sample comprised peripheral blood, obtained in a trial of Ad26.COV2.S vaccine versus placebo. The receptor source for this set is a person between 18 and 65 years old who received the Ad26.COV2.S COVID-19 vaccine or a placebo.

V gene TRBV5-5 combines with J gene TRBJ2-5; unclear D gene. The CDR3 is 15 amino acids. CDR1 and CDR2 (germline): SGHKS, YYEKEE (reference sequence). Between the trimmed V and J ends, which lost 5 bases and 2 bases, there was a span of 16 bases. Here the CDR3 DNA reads TGTGCCAGCAGATTGAATGTTGGTCCTCAAGAGACCCAGTACTTC. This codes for CASRLNVGPQETQYF.

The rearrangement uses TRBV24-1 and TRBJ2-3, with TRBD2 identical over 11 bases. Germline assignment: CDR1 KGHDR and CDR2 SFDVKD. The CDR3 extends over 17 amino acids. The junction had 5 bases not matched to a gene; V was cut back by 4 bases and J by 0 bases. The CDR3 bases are TGTGCCACCAGTGAAGCCGGGACTAGCGGAAGCACAGATACGCAGTATTTT. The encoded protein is CATSEAGTSGSTDTQYF.

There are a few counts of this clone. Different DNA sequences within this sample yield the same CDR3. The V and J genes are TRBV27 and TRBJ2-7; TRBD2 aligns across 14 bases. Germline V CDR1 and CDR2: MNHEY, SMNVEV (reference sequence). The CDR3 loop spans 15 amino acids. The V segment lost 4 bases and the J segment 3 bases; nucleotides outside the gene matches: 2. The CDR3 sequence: CASSSGTSGSYEQYF. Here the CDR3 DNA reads TGTGCCAGCAGTTCCGGGACTAGCGGGAGCTACGAGCAGTACTTC.

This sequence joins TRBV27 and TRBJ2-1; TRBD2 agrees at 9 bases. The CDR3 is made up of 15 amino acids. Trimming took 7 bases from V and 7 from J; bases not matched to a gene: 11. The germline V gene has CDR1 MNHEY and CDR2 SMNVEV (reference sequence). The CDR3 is CASTISGRSGNEQFF. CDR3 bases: TGTGCCAGCACCATTAGCGGGAGAAGTGGGAATGAGCAGTTCTTC.

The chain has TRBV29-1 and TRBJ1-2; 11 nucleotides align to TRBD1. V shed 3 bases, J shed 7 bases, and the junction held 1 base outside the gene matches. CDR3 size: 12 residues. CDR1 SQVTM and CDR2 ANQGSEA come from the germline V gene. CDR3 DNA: TGCAGCGTTGAGGGACAGGGGGGTGGCTACACCTTC. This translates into CSVEGQGGGYTF.

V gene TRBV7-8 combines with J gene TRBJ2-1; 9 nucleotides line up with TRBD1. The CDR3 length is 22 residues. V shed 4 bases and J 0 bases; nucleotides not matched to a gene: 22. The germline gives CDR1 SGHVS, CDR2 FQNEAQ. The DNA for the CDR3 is TGTGCCAGCAGCTCTACCCGACCGGGACAGGGTAAGGCGGGACGCTCCTACAATGAGCAGTTCTTC. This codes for CASSSTRPGQGKAGRSYNEQFF. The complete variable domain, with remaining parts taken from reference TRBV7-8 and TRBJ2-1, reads GAGVSQSPRYKVAKRGQDVALRCDPISGHVSLFWYQQALGQGPEFLTYFQNEAQLDKSGLPSDRFFAERPEGSVSTLKIQRTQQEDSAVYLCASSSTRPGQGKAGRSYNEQFFGPGTRLTVL.

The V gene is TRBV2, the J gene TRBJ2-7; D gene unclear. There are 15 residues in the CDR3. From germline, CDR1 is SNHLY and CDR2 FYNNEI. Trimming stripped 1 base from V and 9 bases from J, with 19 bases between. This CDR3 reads CASSEGSRASRVQYF. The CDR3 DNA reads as TGTGCCAGCAGTGAAGGGTCCCGGGCCAGTCGGGTGCAGTACTTC.

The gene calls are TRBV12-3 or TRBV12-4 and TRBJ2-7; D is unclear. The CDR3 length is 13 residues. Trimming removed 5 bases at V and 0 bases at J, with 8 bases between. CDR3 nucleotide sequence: TGTGCCAGCAGTCTGTACAGCTCCTACGAGCAGTACTTC. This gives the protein CASSLYSSYEQYF.

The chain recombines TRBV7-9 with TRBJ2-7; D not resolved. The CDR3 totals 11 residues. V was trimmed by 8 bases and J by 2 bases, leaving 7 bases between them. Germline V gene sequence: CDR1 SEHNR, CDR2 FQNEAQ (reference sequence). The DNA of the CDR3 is TGTGCCAGCCGGAGCGCCTACGAGCAGTACTTC. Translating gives CASRSAYEQYF.

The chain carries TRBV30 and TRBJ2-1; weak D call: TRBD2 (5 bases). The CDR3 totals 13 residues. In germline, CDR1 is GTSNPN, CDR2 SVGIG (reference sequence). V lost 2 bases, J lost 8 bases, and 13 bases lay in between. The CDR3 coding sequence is TGTGCCTGGAGTATACTAGATCTCGATGAGCAGTTCTTC. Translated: CAWSILDLDEQFF.

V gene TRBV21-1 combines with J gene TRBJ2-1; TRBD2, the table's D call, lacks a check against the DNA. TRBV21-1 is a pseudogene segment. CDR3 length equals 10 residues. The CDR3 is CASSKAPPFF. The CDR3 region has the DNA TGTGCCAGCAGCAAAGCCCCTCCGTTCTTC.